The count of the clone carrying this T cell receptor (beta chain) is one. Its antigen is not known. The data were taken from a study of graft-versus-host responses after intestinal transplantation. Overall study: Among the recipients, all got anti-thymocyte globulin induction and then tacrolimus and steroids for approximately 3 years.

The repertoire was sequenced with immunoSEQ multiplex PCR; TCRdb's copy has only in-frame clones and lacks some. The profile shows 33,000 or so clones, around 96% of them singletons. The CDR3 is made up of 15 amino acids. Germline trimming cut 4 bases from V and 2 bases from J; bases unmatched to any gene: 7. Per the germline V gene, CDR1 is SGHTS and CDR2 is YDEGEE. Study-wide results and caveats: The recipient marrow held GvH clones, and some of them showed up first in ileum or blood.

The receptor comes from a human patient who received an intestinal transplant, so some T cells may come from the graft donor. The rearrangement joins TRBV5-8 to TRBJ1-2; 8 bases match TRBD1. The sequences come from PBMCs, collected 16 days after intestinal transplant. CDR3 bases: TGTGCCAGCAGCATAAGACAGGGGAAGAACTATGGCTACACCTTC. It codes for CASSIRQGKNYGYTF.